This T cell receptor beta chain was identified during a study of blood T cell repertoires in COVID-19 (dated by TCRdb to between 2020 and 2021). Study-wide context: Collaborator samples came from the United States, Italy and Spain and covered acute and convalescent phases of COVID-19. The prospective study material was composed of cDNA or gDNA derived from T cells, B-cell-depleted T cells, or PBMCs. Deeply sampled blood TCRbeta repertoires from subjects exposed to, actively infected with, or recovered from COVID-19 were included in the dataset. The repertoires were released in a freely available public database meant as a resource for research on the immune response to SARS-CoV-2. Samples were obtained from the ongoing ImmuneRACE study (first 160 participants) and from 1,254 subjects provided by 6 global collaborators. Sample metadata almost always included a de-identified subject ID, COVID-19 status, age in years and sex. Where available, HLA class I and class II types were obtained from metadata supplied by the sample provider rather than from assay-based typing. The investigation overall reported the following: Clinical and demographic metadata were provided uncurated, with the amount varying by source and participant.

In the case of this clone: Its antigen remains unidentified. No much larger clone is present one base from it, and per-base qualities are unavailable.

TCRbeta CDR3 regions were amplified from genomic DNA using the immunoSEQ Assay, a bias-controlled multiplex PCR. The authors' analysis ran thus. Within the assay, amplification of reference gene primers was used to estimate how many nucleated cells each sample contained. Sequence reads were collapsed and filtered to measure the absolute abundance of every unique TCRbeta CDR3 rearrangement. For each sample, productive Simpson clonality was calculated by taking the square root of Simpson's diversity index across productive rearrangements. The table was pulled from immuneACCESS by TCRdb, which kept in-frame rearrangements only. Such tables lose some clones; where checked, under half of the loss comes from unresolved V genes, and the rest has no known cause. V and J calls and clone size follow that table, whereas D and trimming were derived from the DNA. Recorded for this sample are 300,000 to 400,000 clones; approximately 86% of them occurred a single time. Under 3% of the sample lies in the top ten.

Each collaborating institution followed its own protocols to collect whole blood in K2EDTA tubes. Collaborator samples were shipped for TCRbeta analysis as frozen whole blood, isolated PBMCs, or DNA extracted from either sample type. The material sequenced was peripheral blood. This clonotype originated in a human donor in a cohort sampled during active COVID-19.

The DNA sequence reads TGTGCCAGTAGTATAGGCAGGGGGCATGGCTACACCTTC. It specifies CASSIGRGHGYTF. This sequence uses TRBV19 and TRBJ1-2; 8 bases in between match TRBD1. The CDR3 spans 13 residues, from the cysteine through the phenylalanine. Only the CDR3 portion is preserved as DNA: 39 bases, with reading frame beginning at the first base. Trimming accounts for 1 base at V and 6 bases at J, while the number of junction bases matched to no gene is 1. The germline V gene (reference sequence) provides CDR1 LNHDA and CDR2 SQIVND.